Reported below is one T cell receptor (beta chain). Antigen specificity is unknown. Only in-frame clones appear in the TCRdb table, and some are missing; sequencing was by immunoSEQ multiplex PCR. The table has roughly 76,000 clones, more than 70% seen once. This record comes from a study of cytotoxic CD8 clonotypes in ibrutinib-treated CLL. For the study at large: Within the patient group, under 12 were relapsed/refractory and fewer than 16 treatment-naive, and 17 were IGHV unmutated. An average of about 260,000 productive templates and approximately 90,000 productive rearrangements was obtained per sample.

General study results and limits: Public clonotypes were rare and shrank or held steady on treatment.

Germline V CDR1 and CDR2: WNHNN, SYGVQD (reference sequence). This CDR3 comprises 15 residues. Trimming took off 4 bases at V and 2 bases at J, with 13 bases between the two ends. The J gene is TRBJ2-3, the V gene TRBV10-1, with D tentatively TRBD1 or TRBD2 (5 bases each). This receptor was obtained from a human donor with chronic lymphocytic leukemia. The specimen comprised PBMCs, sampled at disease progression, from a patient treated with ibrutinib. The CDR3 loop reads CASSGGRAHTDTQYF. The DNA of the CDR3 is TGCGCCAGCAGTGGGGGACGGGCCCACACAGATACGCAGTATTTT.